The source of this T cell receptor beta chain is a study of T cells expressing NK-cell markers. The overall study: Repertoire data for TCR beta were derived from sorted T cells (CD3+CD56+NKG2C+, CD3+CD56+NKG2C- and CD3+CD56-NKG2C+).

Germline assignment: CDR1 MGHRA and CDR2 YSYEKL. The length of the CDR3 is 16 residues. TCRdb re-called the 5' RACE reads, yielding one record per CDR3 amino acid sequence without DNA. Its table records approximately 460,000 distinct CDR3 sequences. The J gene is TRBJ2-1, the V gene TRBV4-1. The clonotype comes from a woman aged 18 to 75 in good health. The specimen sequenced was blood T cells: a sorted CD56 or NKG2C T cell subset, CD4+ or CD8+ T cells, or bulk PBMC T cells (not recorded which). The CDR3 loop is CASRPELGGPNNEQFF.